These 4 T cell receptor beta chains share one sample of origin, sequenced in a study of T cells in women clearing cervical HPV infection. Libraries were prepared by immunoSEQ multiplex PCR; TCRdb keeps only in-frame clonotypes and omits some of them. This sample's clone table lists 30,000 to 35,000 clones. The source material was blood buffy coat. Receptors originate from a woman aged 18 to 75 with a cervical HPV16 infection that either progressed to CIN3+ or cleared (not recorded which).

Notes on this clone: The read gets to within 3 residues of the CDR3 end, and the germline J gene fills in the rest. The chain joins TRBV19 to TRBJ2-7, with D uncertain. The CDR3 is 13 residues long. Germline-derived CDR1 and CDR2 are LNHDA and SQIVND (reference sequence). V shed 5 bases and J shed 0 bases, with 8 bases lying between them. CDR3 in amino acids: CASSFGGSYEQYF. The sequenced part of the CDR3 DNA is TGTGCCAGTAGTTTCGGCGGCTCCTACGAG. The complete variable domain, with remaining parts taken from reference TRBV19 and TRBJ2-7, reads DGGITQSPKYLFRKEGQNVTLSCEQNLNHDAMYWYRQDPGQGLRLIYYSQIVNDFQKGDIAEGYSVSREKKESFPLTVTSAQKNPTAFYLCASSFGGSYEQYFGPGTRLTVT.

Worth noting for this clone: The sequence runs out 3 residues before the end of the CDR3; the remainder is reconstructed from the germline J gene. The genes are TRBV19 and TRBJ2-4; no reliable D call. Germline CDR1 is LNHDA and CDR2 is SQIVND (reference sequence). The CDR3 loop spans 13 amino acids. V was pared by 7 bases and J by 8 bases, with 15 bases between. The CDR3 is CASTQTPQDIQYF. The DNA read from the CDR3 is TGTGCCAGTACCCAGACACCCCAGGACATT.

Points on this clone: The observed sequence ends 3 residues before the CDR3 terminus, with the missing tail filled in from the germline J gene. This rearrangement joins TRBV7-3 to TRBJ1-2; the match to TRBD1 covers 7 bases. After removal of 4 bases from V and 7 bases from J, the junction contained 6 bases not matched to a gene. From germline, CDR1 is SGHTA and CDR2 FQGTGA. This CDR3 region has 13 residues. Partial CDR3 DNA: TGTGCCAGCAGCTCGGACAGGTTTTCTGGC. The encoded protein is CASSSDRFSG. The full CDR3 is CASSSDRFSGYTF.

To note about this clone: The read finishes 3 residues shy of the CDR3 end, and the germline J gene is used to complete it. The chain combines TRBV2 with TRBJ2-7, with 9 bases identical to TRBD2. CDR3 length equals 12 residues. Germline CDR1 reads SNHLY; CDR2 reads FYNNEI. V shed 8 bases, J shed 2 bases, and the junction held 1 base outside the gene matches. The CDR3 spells CASRTSAYEQYF. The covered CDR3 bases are TGTGCCAGCCGGACTAGCGCCTACGAG.